The TCR beta chain under discussion was sequenced for a study of cytotoxic CD8 clonotypes in ibrutinib-treated CLL. TCRdb's table, derived via immunoSEQ multiplex PCR, lists solely in-frame clones and lacks some. In the table there are about 68,000 clones, around 68% of which are singletons. The CDR3 length is 15 residues. The ends lost 2 bases at V and 7 bases at J; junction bases unmatched: 9. Germline V gives CDR1 SGHDT, CDR2 YYEEEE. The genes are TRBV5-6 and TRBJ1-1, with 9 bases matching TRBD1. The receptor comes from a human donor with chronic lymphocytic leukemia. The material sequenced was PBMCs, taken after 12 months of ibrutinib treatment. CDR3 in DNA: TGTGCCAGCAGCTTTTCCCCACAGGGGGCGGGTGAAGCTTTCTTT. This encodes CASSFSPQGAGEAFF. The full variable domain, in which reference TRBV5-6 and TRBJ1-1 provide the parts outside the CDR3, is DAGVTQSPTHLIKTRGQQVTLRCSPKSGHDTVSWYQQALGQGPQFIFQYYEEEERQRGNFPDRFSGHQFPNYSSELNVNALLLGDSALYLCASSFSPQGAGEAFFGQGTRLTVV.